The 22 T cell receptor beta chains listed next were all sequenced from one sample in a study of shared clonotypes between healthy human individuals. Here immunoSEQ multiplex PCR was the method, and the copy in TCRdb shows in-frame clones only, minus some. The sample has about 690,000 clones; 90% are singletons. Source material: memory CD8+ T cells from PBMCs. Subset given: CD45RO+ cells pooled with CCR7-negative TemRA cells. These receptors came from a man in his late teens or twenties in good health. Some clones in this sample may be carry-over from other donors' samples.

This clone was picked up one time. The chain couples TRBV27 to TRBJ2-7; the match to TRBD2 covers 9 bases. CDR3 length: 18 amino acids. Trimming took 8 bases from V and 7 from J; bases not matched to a gene: 24. Germline lookup yields CDR1 MNHEY and CDR2 SMNVEV (reference sequence). For the CDR3, the DNA is TGTGCCAGCCACAACCCCCTGGCTAGCGGGGAAGGGTCGGGGGAGCAGTACTTC. Translated: CASHNPLASGEGSGEQYF.

V gene TRBV9 combines with J gene TRBJ2-7, with D possibly TRBD2 on 6 matching bases. This CDR3 contains 16 residues. V lost 0 bases, J lost 4 bases, and 17 bases lay in between. CDR1 is SGDLS, CDR2 YYNGEE, per germline. CDR3 nucleotide sequence: TGTGCCAGCAGCGTAGAGGGACTTTTTACTCCTTACGAGCAGTACTTC. Translated, it gives CASSVEGLFTPYEQYF.

Notes on this clone: This sample includes further DNA sequences coding for the same CDR3. This rearrangement joins TRBV9 to TRBJ2-2, with D hard to call. The V end lost 2 bases, the J end lost 4 bases, and 3 bases lay between the germline ends. Germline CDR1 and CDR2: SGDLS and YYNGEE. The CDR3 has 12 amino acids. Written as DNA, the CDR3 is TGTGCCAGCAGCGTGGGCACCGGGGAGCTGTTTTTT. It translates to CASSVGTGELFF.

The rearrangement joins TRBV28 to TRBJ2-1; TRBD2 might be the D (7 bases). V shed 7 bases and J shed 3 bases, with 13 bases lying between them. The CDR3 loop spans 14 amino acids. Per germline, CDR1 MDHEN and CDR2 SYDVKM. DNA for the CDR3: TGTGCCAGCACTCAAGGGGGGGGCTACAATGAGCAGTTCTTC. Amino acid sequence: CASTQGGGYNEQFF.

This clone was detected once. The rearrangement uses TRBV10-3 and TRBJ2-2; 11 bases are shared with TRBD2. J was trimmed by 7 bases and V by 4 bases; bases with no gene match: 17. This CDR3 contains 19 residues. The germline V gene has CDR1 ENHRY and CDR2 SYGVKD. As DNA, the CDR3 is TGTGCCATCAGTGGCCTGGTCAGTAGCGGGAGGGCCGAAGGCGGGGAGCTGTTTTTT. Translated: CAISGLVSSGRAEGGELFF.

A single count supports this clone. The chain links TRBV27 to TRBJ2-1; D may be TRBD1 (5 bases). The CDR3 is made up of 15 amino acids. Germline assignment: CDR1 MNHEY and CDR2 SMNVEV (reference sequence). V lost 9 bases, J lost 4 bases, and 19 bases lay in between. The CDR3 bases are TGTGCCAGTAACCCCGGCCTAGGGGATTACAATGAGCAGTTCTTC. Protein: CASNPGLGDYNEQFF.

The chain uses TRBV6-5 and TRBJ1-2; possible D gene TRBD1, 5 bases. V lost 2 bases to trimming and J lost 1 base, with 11 bases between them. Germline lookup yields CDR1 MNHEY and CDR2 SVGAGI. CDR3 size: 15 residues. The CDR3 region has the DNA TGTGCCAGCAGTTACGCCGGGCAGGGTAACTATGGCTACACCTTC. It specifies CASSYAGQGNYGYTF.

For this clone: This sample includes further DNA sequences coding for the same CDR3. The chain carries TRBV28 and TRBJ1-4, with D unclear. The CDR3 covers 14 residues. V was shortened by 2 bases and J by 7 bases, with 11 bases between the two germline ends. The germline gives CDR1 MDHEN, CDR2 SYDVKM. The CDR3 reads CASSLNPVSEKLFF. In DNA, the CDR3 is TGTGCCAGCAGTTTAAACCCGGTCAGTGAAAAACTGTTTTTT.

The chain is built from TRBV6-5 and TRBJ1-1; 10 bases are a match to TRBD1. The CDR3 runs to 14 residues. Germline-derived CDR1 and CDR2 are MNHEY and SVGAGI. V was pared by 4 bases and J by 11 bases, with 10 bases of the junction left unmatched. The CDR3 nucleotides read TGTGCCAGCAGTTTGACAGGGGGCGCGTCAGACGCTTTCTTT. This translates into CASSLTGGASDAFF.

The chain has TRBV27 and TRBJ2-7; D is unclear. This CDR3 spans 14 amino acids. In germline, CDR1 is MNHEY, CDR2 SMNVEV (reference sequence). Trimming stripped 2 bases from V and 7 bases from J, with 15 bases between. The CDR3 is CASSLAQSRREQYF. The CDR3 region has the DNA TGTGCCAGCAGTTTAGCGCAAAGTCGGAGAGAGCAGTACTTC.

The gene calls are TRBV6-4 and TRBJ2-1; TRBD1 matches 7 bases. Germline trimming cut 4 bases from V and 5 bases from J; bases unmatched to any gene: 5. The CDR3 sequence is 14 residues long. Germline CDR1 reads MRHNA; CDR2 reads SNTAGT. The CDR3: CASSVRTGHNEQFF. CDR3 nucleotides: TGTGCCAGCAGTGTTAGGACAGGACACAATGAGCAGTTCTTC.

The V gene is TRBV15, the J gene TRBJ2-7; no firm D call. V was pared by 1 base and J by 5 bases, with 12 bases between. The CDR3 length is 14 residues. Looked up from germline, CDR1 is LNHNV and CDR2 is YYDKDF (reference sequence). DNA of the CDR3: TGTGCCACCAGCAGAGCACGCCCTCCCCACGAGCAGTACTTC. Its protein is CATSRARPPHEQYF.

V is TRBV6-5 and J is TRBJ2-7, with 10 bases lining up with TRBD2. The CDR3 is made up of 15 amino acids. V lost 6 bases to trimming and J lost 1 base; unmatched junction nucleotides: 6. Germline V gene data show CDR1 as MNHEY and CDR2 as SVGAGI. CDR3 protein: CASSLAGVWSYEQYF. The CDR3 DNA reads as TGTGCCAGCAGCCTAGCGGGAGTTTGGTCCTACGAGCAGTACTTC.

The V and J genes are TRBV9 and TRBJ1-3; no firm D call. CDR3 length equals 15 residues. The V and J ends lost 0 bases and 0 bases respectively, with 7 bases between them. Germline V lookup: CDR1 SGDLS, CDR2 YYNGEE. The CDR3 DNA sequence: TGTGCCAGCAGCGTAGGACTCGGCTCTGGAAACACCATATATTTT. Its protein product is CASSVGLGSGNTIYF.

This chain joins TRBV27 and TRBJ2-2; no clear D. CDR1 and CDR2 (germline): MNHEY, SMNVEV (reference sequence). This CDR3 spans 13 amino acids. Trimming removed 6 bases at V and 6 bases at J, with 11 bases between. CDR3 bases: TGTGCCAGCAGCCAACGTGGCGCCGGGGAGCTGTTTTTT. It encodes CASSQRGAGELFF.

The chain couples TRBV6-5 to TRBJ1-1, with D possibly being TRBD1 (6 bases). The V end lost 4 bases, the J end lost 8 bases, and 17 bases lay between the germline ends. Per germline, CDR1 MNHEY and CDR2 SVGAGI. The CDR3 is 14 amino acids. CDR3 sequence reads: CASSSGANSLEAFF. The CDR3 DNA is TGTGCCAGCAGTTCAGGGGCCAACTCCCTCGAAGCTTTCTTT.

Note on this clone: Relative to the germline gene, one junction end is altered; a read error may explain this. CDR3 nucleotides: TGTGCCACCAGCAGAGTACAGGGGGTTGAATCTTTCTTT. Protein: CATSRVQGVESFF. The chain recombines TRBV15 with TRBJ1-1; 8 nucleotides match TRBD1. The germline gives CDR1 LNHNV, CDR2 YYDKDF (reference sequence). CDR3 length equals 13 residues.

This chain uses TRBV11-3 with TRBJ2-7; the D gene could be TRBD1 or TRBD2 (6 bases each). V shed 1 base and J shed 4 bases, with 11 bases lying between them. Germline CDR1 is SGHNT and CDR2 is YENEEA. The CDR3 has 14 amino acids. The CDR3 nucleotides are TGTGCCAGCAGCTTAGTCAGGGGAGGTTACGAGCAGTACTTC. It is translated as CASSLVRGGYEQYF.

The chain couples TRBV7-2 to TRBJ2-7; D possibly uses TRBD1 or TRBD2 (5 bases each). With 4 bases removed from V and 4 bases from J, the gap between germline ends came to 8 bases. This CDR3 is 12 amino acids long. Germline CDR1 SGHTA, CDR2 FQGNSA. CDR3 DNA: TGTGCCAGCAGCTGGGGACGGTACGAGCAGTACTTC. Amino acids: CASSWGRYEQYF.

J is TRBJ1-1 and V is TRBV6-1; 8 bases map to TRBD1. V lost 4 bases and J lost 0; bases outside the gene matches: 4. Germline V gene sequence: CDR1 MNHNS, CDR2 SASEGT. The CDR3 runs to 15 residues. Written as DNA, the CDR3 is TGTGCCAGCAGTGCCCGGGACAGGTTGAACACTGAAGCTTTCTTT. Protein: CASSARDRLNTEAFF.

J is TRBJ1-1 and V is TRBV7-8, with 8 bases lining up with TRBD1. Germline V CDR1 and CDR2: SGHVS, FQNEAQ. With 1 base clipped from V and 3 bases from J, the junction kept 10 bases outside the gene matches. The CDR3 is 17 residues long. Here the CDR3 reads CASSLEPRGLGDTEAFF. The CDR3 nucleotides are TGTGCCAGCAGCTTAGAACCCAGGGGGCTTGGGGACACTGAAGCTTTCTTT.

This rearrangement joins TRBV14 to TRBJ1-1; D may be TRBD1 (5 bases). V was clipped by 4 bases and J by 1 base, with 10 bases between them. The CDR3 extends over 14 amino acids. Germline V gene sequence: CDR1 SGHDN, CDR2 FVKESK. CDR3 sequence (DNA): TGTGCCAGCAGCCGGTGGGGGGAGAACACTGAAGCTTTCTTT. The encoded protein is CASSRWGENTEAFF.